The clone carrying this TCR beta chain was detected ten times or more. From the 5' RACE reads, TCRdb called clonotypes with MiXCR, one entry per CDR3 protein. The data show just under 45,000 distinct CDR3 sequences, 9.5% to 13% seen once. These data belong to a study of early T cells in non-severe SARS-CoV-2 infection. V lost 4 bases and J lost 1, with 14 bases in between. CDR1 is SGDLS, CDR2 YYNGEE, per germline. The CDR3 runs 15 residues. The specimen sequenced was whole blood. The clonotype originates from an adult who was a healthcare worker with PCR-confirmed SARS-CoV-2 infection or an uninfected control (not recorded which). The chain has TRBV9 and TRBJ2-5; D may be TRBD2 (5 bases). CDR3 loop: CASSPRADFQETQYF. DNA for the CDR3: TGTGCCAGCAGCCCCCGAGCGGATTTCCAAGAGACCCAGTACTTC. Full variable domain (outside the CDR3, taken from reference TRBV9 and TRBJ2-5): DSGVTQTPKHLITATGQRVTLRCSPRSGDLSVYWYQQSLDQGLQFLIQYYNGEERAKGNILERFSAQQFPDLHSELNLSSLELGDSALYFCASSPRADFQETQYFGPGTRLLVL.